This is a list of T cell receptor beta chains from one sample in a study of CD8+CD57+ T cells in acquired aplastic anemia. MiXCR, applied by TCRdb to the reads, yields one record per CDR3 protein. The profile covers 250,000 to 350,000 distinct CDR3 sequences, with roughly 50% appearing a single time and approximately 8% taken by the ten largest. Sequencing used sorted CD4+, CD8+, or CD8+CD57+ T cells (not recorded which) from PBMCs. Receptors originate from a human donor with severe aplastic anemia or a healthy control (not recorded which). CDR3s include the opening cysteine and the closing phenylalanine or tryptophan. Fields, in order: CDR3 protein, CDR3 DNA, J gene, D gene, clone size, V gene. The D gene is left open where the match is weak. Size is omitted from some rows. Given values are once, few, many or a class for expanded clones.

CASSLGSIGEQYF,TGTGCCAGCAGCCTGGGGAGTATCGGCGAGCAGTACTTC,TRBJ2-7,-,-,TRBV7-3
CASSSDRGKGPDEQYF,TGTGCTAGCAGCTCAGACAGGGGGAAGGGGCCGGACGAGCAGTACTTC,TRBJ2-7,TRBD1,-,TRBV7-7
CASRDWQYF,TGTGCCAGCAGAGACTGGCAGTACTTC,TRBJ2-7,-,many,TRBV2
CASSFSGSASYNEQFF,TGTGCCAGCAGCTTTAGCGGGAGTGCGTCCTACAATGAGCAGTTCTTC,TRBJ2-1,TRBD2,-,TRBV7-2
CASSLGLGNGELFF,TGTGCCAGCAGCTTAGGCCTTGGAAACGGGGAGCTGTTTTTT,TRBJ2-2,-,-,TRBV7-9
CASSFRGRIADTQYF,TGTGCCAGCAGTTTCAGGGGACGGATAGCAGATACGCAGTATTTT,TRBJ2-3,-,-,TRBV12-3/TRBV12-4
CASGWGTVSNQPQHF,TGTGCTAGTGGTTGGGGGACTGTTAGCAATCAGCCCCAGCATTTT,TRBJ1-5,-,-,TRBV12-3/TRBV12-4
CASSFTGQRHEQYF,TGTGCCAGCAGCTTTACAGGCCAGCGACACGAGCAGTACTTC,TRBJ2-7,-,many,TRBV5-5
CAIKPLVVFGNQPQHF,TGCGCCATCAAGCCTCTGGTGGTGTTTGGCAATCAGCCCCAGCATTTT,TRBJ1-5,-,many,TRBV5-1
CSAGGGGKLFF,TGCAGTGCGGGGGGGGGAGGAAAACTGTTTTTT,TRBJ1-4,-,many,TRBV20-1
CASSSLAGPTDTQYF,TGTGCCAGCAGCTCCCTAGCGGGGCCCACAGATACGCAGTATTTT,TRBJ2-3,TRBD2,-,TRBV7-9
CASSLDRGRANEQFF,TGCGCCAGCAGCTTGGACAGGGGGCGCGCGAATGAGCAGTTCTTC,TRBJ2-1,TRBD1,few,TRBV5-1
CASSLAGQGPSYEQYF,TGTGCCAGCAGCTTAGCCGGACAGGGGCCTTCCTACGAGCAGTACTTC,TRBJ2-7,TRBD1,-,TRBV7-2
CASSLSQPTDTQYF,TGTGCCAGCAGCTTAAGCCAGCCCACAGATACGCAGTATTTT,TRBJ2-3,-,-,TRBV7-9
CASSQIGTGSTDTQYF,TGTGCCAGCAGTCAGATCGGGACAGGGAGTACAGATACGCAGTATTTT,TRBJ2-3,TRBD1,many,TRBV6-4
CSVLGQGAYNEQFF,TGCAGCGTCTTAGGACAGGGGGCCTACAATGAGCAGTTCTTC,TRBJ2-1,TRBD1,-,TRBV29-1
CASSFTATNYGYTF,TGTGCCAGCAGTTTTACAGCGACTAACTATGGCTACACCTTC,TRBJ1-2,-,once,TRBV12-3/TRBV12-4
CASRHDSYEQYF,TGTGCCAGCAGACATGACAGCTACGAGCAGTACTTC,TRBJ2-7,-,-,TRBV5-4